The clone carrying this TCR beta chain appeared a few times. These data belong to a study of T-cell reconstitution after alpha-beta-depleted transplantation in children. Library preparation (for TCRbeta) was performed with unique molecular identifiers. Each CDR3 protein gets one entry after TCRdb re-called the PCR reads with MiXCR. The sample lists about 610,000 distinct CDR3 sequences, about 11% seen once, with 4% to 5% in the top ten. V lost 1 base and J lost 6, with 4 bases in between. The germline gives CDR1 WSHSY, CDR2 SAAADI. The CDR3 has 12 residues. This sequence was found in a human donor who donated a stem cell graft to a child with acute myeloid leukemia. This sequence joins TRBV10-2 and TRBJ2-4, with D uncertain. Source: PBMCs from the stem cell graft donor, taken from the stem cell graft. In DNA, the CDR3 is TGCGCCAGCAGTGAGTTGGGAAACATTCAGTACTTC. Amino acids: CASSELGNIQYF.